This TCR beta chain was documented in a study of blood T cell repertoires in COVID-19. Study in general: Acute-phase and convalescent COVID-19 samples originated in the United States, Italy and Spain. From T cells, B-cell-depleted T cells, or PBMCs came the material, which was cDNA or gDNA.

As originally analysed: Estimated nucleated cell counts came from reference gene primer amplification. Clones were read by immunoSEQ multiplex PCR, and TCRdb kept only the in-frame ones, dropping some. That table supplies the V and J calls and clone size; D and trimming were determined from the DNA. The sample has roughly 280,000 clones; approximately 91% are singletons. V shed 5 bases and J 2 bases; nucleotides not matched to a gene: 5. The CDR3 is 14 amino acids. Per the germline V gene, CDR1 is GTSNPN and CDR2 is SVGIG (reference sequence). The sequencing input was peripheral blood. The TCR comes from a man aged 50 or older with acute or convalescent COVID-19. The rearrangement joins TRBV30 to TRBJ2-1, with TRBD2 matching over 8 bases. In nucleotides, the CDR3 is TGTGCCTGGGGCCCAGCGGGGGCCTACAATGAGCAGTTCTTC. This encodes CAWGPAGAYNEQFF.